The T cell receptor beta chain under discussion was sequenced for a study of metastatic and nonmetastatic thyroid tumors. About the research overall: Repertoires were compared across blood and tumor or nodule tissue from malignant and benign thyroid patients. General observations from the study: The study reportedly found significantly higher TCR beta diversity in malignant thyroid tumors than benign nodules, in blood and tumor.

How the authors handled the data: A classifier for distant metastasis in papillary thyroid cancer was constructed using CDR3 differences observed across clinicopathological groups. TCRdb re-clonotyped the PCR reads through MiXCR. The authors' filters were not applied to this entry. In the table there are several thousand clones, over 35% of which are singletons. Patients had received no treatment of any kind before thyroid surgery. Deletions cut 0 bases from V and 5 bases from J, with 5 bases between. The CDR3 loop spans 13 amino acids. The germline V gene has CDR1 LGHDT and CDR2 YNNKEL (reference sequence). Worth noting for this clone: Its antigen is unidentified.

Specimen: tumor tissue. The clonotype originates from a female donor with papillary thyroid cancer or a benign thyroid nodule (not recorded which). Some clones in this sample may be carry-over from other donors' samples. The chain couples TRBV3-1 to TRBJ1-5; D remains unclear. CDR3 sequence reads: CASSQDRYQPQHF. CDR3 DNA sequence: TGTGCCAGCAGCCAAGATAGGTATCAGCCCCAGCATTTT.